This T cell receptor (beta chain) appears in the sequencing data of a study of blood T cell repertoires in COVID-19 (dated by TCRdb to 2020 to 2021). Notes on the research overall: Collaborator samples came from the United States, Italy and Spain and covered acute and convalescent phases of COVID-19. The material from the prospective study consisted of cDNA or gDNA derived from T cells, B-cell-depleted T cells, or PBMCs. Subjects who had been exposed to COVID-19, were actively infected with it, or had recovered from it provided the deeply sampled blood TCRbeta repertoires that made up the dataset. The repertoires were made available in a free public database intended to serve as a resource for research on the immune response to SARS-CoV-2. The samples were drawn from the first 160 participants of the ongoing ImmuneRACE study and from over 950 subjects provided by 6 global collaborators. The sample metadata nearly always contained a de-identified subject ID, COVID-19 status, age in years and sex. Where available, HLA class I and class II types were taken from metadata supplied by the sample provider and were not determined by assay-based typing.

This clone has a handful of counts. This receptor's antigen is unknown. One base away there is no much larger clone; base qualities are not given. The immunoSEQ Assay, a bias-controlled multiplex PCR, was used to amplify TCRbeta CDR3 regions from genomic DNA. Per the original workflow: The number of nucleated cells in each sample was estimated by amplification of reference gene primers within the assay. To quantify the absolute abundance of each unique TCRbeta CDR3 rearrangement, sequence reads were collapsed and filtered. For each sample, productive Simpson clonality was calculated as the square root of Simpson's diversity index over productive rearrangements. TCRdb limited this immuneACCESS table to in-frame rearrangements with V and J called. A share of clones is missing; checked studies link under half to unresolved V genes, and the rest is unexplained. V, J and clone size are taken as reported in that table, and D and trimming were inferred from the DNA itself. This sample comprises about 170,000 clones, approximately 86% of them detected only once. The ten largest clones take up approximately 6.8% of the sample.

One collaborating source in Seattle enrolled patients during active infection and followed them longitudinally through the course of disease. Collaborating institutions collected whole blood in K2EDTA tubes following their own protocols. For TCRbeta analysis, collaborators shipped samples as frozen whole blood, isolated PBMCs, or DNA extracted from either of those sample types. V and J lose 5 bases and 0 bases, and a span of 15 bases separates them. The germline V gene (reference sequence) sets CDR1 to SGHAT and CDR2 to FQDESV. The CDR3 numbers 16 residues from cysteine through phenylalanine. Of the read, only the CDR3 DNA is kept; its 48 bases are in frame from base 1. Study-wide conclusions, independent of this receptor: The quantity of clinical and demographic metadata differed by source and by participant and was supplied without curation.

The sequence came from a woman between 40 and 55 years old with COVID-19, enrolled during active disease. Recombination connected TRBV11-1 to TRBJ2-3; the D gene is possibly TRBD2, with 5 bases matching. Sample: peripheral blood. The DNA is as follows: TGTGCCAGCAGCCGACACGGAGGATCTAGCACAGATACGCAGTATTTT. Its coded protein is CASSRHGGSSTDTQYF. Where the CDR3 stops, the reference TRBV11-1 and TRBJ2-3 genes take over; the full variable domain is EAEVAQSPRYKITEKSQAVAFWCDPISGHATLYWYRQILGQGPELLVQFQDESVVDDSQLPKDRFSAERLKGVDSTLKIQPAELGDSAMYLCASSRHGGSSTDTQYFGPGTRLTVL.